The 32 T cell receptor beta chains listed next were all sequenced from one sample in a study of human T cells and chemical hapten exposure (dated by TCRdb to about 2021). Sample time point, as interpreted from the label and publication: patch test 1, 2 weeks after DPC sensitization. The treatment or condition label, read with the paper, signifies: therapeutic diphenylcyclopropenone sensitization with weekly scalp DPC. The library was prepared using RACE. Sequenced on a NextSeq 500. TCRdb reanalyzed the raw reads on its own, using fastp at Q25 for trimming and MiXCR for clone calling, and kept in-frame beta chains. Each CDR3 protein gets just one entry, which takes the most common genes and DNA from the rows behind it. Counted in this sample were some 170,000 distinct CDR3 sequences; approximately 20% of them appeared once. The top ten clones comprise over 6.5% of the sample. The sequenced sample was whole blood, obtained in connection with sensitization to the hapten diphenylcyclopropenone (DPC). These TCRs come from a woman aged 45-65 years with alopecia areata. Some clones in this sample may be carry-over from other donors' samples.

V is TRBV9 and J is TRBJ2-3, with 11 bases matching TRBD2. Germline assignment: CDR1 SGDLS and CDR2 YYNGEE. Trimming at V came to 2 bases and at J to 1 base, leaving 6 bases not matched to a gene. CDR3 length: 17 amino acids. As DNA, the CDR3 is TGTGCCAGCAGCGTCCTAGCGGGAGGCTCGGGCACAGATACGCAGTATTTT. Its protein product is CASSVLAGGSGTDTQYF.

This clonotype was seen only a few times. In nucleotides, the CDR3 is TGTGCCAGCAAAGTAGTTCTGACCGGGGAGCTGTTTTTT. Translating gives CASKVVLTGELFF. The J gene is TRBJ2-2, the V gene TRBV2, with D unclear. Germline CDR1 and CDR2: SNHLY and FYNNEI. Trimming removed 7 bases from V and 5 bases from J, with 11 bases in between. This CDR3 has 13 residues.

The chain uses TRBV27 and TRBJ1-2, with D possibly matching TRBD1 (5 bases). The CDR3 is 16 amino acids. V lost 2 bases and J 10 bases, leaving 23 bases between the germline ends. Looked up from germline, CDR1 is MNHEY and CDR2 is SMNVEV (reference sequence). CDR3 sequence (DNA): TGTGCCAGCAGTTTAAAGCAAACAGGTTACAAGATACTCTACACCTTC. This sequence encodes CASSLKQTGYKILYTF.

CDR3 nucleotide sequence: TGTGCCAGCAGCTGGAGACCCTTGGGGGAGCAGTACTTC. This gives the protein CASSWRPLGEQYF. This sequence joins TRBV7-2 and TRBJ2-7; D is unresolved. There are 13 residues in the CDR3. V dropped 4 bases and J dropped 7 bases, with 14 bases sitting between them. Germline CDR1 is SGHTA and CDR2 is FQGNSA. Full variable domain (rest looked up from reference TRBV7-2 and TRBJ2-7): GAGVSQSPSNKVTEKGKDVELRCDPISGHTALYWYRQSLGQGLEFLIYFQGNSAPDKSGLPSDRFSAERTGGSVSTLTIQRTQQEDSAVYLCASSWRPLGEQYFGPGTRLTVT.

This rearrangement joins TRBV7-6 to TRBJ2-3, with 12 bases fitting TRBD2. CDR3 length: 16 amino acids. V shed 2 bases, J shed 1 base, and the junction held 1 base outside the gene matches. CDR1 and CDR2 from the germline V gene are SGHVS and FNYEAQ. The chain's CDR3 is CASSLWTSGGTDTQYF. The CDR3, as DNA: TGTGCCAGCAGCTTATGGACTAGCGGGGGCACAGATACGCAGTATTTT.

There are a few counts of this clonotype. The chain uses TRBV4-2 and TRBJ2-3; D perhaps matches TRBD2 (5 bases). Trimming shortened V by 5 bases and J by 3 bases, and 15 bases separated the two germline ends. The CDR3 loop spans 15 amino acids. The germline CDR1 and CDR2 sequences are LGHNA and YNFKEQ. Written as DNA, the CDR3 is TGTGCCAGCAGCACTAGATCCCCCTCAACAGATACGCAGTATTTT. Encoded protein: CASSTRSPSTDTQYF.

The chain couples TRBV6-2 or TRBV6-3 to TRBJ1-4; D remains ambiguous. From germline, CDR1 is MNHEY and CDR2 SVGEGT. V was clipped by 3 bases and J by 4 bases, with 0 bases between them. This CDR3 has 11 residues. The CDR3 bases are TGTGCCAGCAGTTATAATGAAAAACTGTTTTTT. Protein: CASSYNEKLFF.

CDR3 amino acids: CSAPKDSVPYNEQFF. The DNA of the CDR3 is TGCAGTGCCCCCAAGGACAGTGTCCCCTACAATGAGCAGTTCTTC. The gene calls are TRBV20-1 and TRBJ2-1; possible D gene TRBD1, 6 bases. V was shortened by 6 bases and J by 2 bases, with 17 bases between the two germline ends. The CDR3 has 15 residues. Per germline, CDR1 DFQATT and CDR2 SNEGSKA (reference sequence).

This rearrangement joins TRBV18 to TRBJ2-5; 9 bases are a match to TRBD1. This CDR3 is built from 14 residues. V lost 8 bases, J lost 5 bases, and 9 bases stayed unmatched. Germline V CDR1 and CDR2: KGHSH, LQKENI. The CDR3 is CASHRDRVSETQYF. CDR3 bases: TGTGCCAGCCACCGGGACAGGGTCTCGGAGACCCAGTACTTC.

The chain links TRBV4-2 to TRBJ1-4; unclear D gene. Deletions cut 1 base from V and 3 bases from J, with 12 bases between. Germline V lookup: CDR1 LGHNA, CDR2 YNFKEQ. The length of the CDR3 is 16 residues. CDR3 nucleotides: TGTGCCAGCAGCCAAGGGGGAAAAACGGCTAATGAAAAACTGTTTTTT. It encodes CASSQGGKTANEKLFF.

The V call is TRBV27, the J call TRBJ1-2, with 7 bases matching TRBD1. The CDR3 consists of 14 residues. After removal of 3 bases from V and 7 bases from J, the junction contained 8 bases not matched to a gene. Per the germline V gene, CDR1 is MNHEY and CDR2 is SMNVEV (reference sequence). The CDR3 DNA follows: TGTGCCAGCAGTTTCGGACAGGATCTCCCTGGCTACACCTTC. Amino acids: CASSFGQDLPGYTF.

There are a few counts of this clonotype. The rearrangement uses TRBV27 and TRBJ2-1; 10 bases agree with TRBD1. V gave up 6 bases and J gave up 5 bases; unmatched junction bases: 10. Germline assignment: CDR1 MNHEY and CDR2 SMNVEV (reference sequence). CDR3 length equals 16 residues. DNA of the CDR3: TGTGCCAGCAGAATCTCCGGGACAGGGGTCCACAATGAGCAGTTCTTC. This sequence encodes CASRISGTGVHNEQFF.

Many counts were recorded for this clonotype. This chain connects TRBV5-1 to TRBJ2-1; 12 nucleotides match TRBD2. Unmatched junction bases numbered 0, after V lost 0 bases and J lost 8 bases. Germline V gives CDR1 SGHRS, CDR2 YFSETQ. This CDR3 is 14 amino acids long. This chain's CDR3 is CASSLGLAGDEQFF. In nucleotides, the CDR3 is TGCGCCAGCAGCTTGGGACTAGCGGGAGATGAGCAGTTCTTC. Full variable domain (remainder filled in from reference TRBV5-1 and TRBJ2-1): KAGVTQTPRYLIKTRGQQVTLSCSPISGHRSVSWYQQTPGQGLQFLFEYFSETQRNKGNFPGRFSGRQFSNSRSEMNVSTLELGDSALYLCASSLGLAGDEQFFGPGTRLTVL.

V is TRBV12-3 or TRBV12-4 and J is TRBJ2-1; a possible D gene is TRBD2 (5 bases). The CDR3 has 16 amino acids. The V and J ends lost 6 bases and 0 bases respectively, with 15 bases between them. This chain's CDR3 is CASSPPPSRSYNEQFF. The CDR3 DNA is TGTGCCAGCAGCCCCCCCCCTAGCCGCTCCTACAATGAGCAGTTCTTC.

The chain combines TRBV20-1 with TRBJ2-1; maybe TRBD1 (7 bases). This CDR3 comprises 15 residues. V was cut by 0 bases and J by 8 bases, with 17 bases left in between. The V gene's germline CDR1 is DFQATT and CDR2 SNEGSKA (reference sequence). DNA for the CDR3: TGCAGTGCTAGAGATTCCCCCCCCAGGGGGGATGAGCAGTTCTTC. It is translated as CSARDSPPRGDEQFF.

This clonotype was recorded a few times. The V gene is TRBV18, the J gene TRBJ2-3; D is possibly TRBD1 or TRBD2 (5 bases each). The CDR3 length is 15 residues. CDR1 is KGHSH and CDR2 is LQKENI in the germline V gene. V was shortened by 2 bases and J by 2 bases, with 11 bases between the two germline ends. The CDR3 sequence: CASSPDGTPTDTQYF. CDR3 nucleotide sequence: TGTGCCAGCTCACCAGACGGGACCCCCACAGATACGCAGTATTTT.

This rearrangement joins TRBV7-9 to TRBJ1-4, with 8 nucleotides matching TRBD1. Trimming at V came to 6 bases and at J to 16 bases, leaving 10 bases not matched to a gene. Germline-derived CDR1 and CDR2 are SEHNR and FQNEAQ (reference sequence). The length of the CDR3 is 12 residues. CDR3 loop: CASRPSGGEWFF. CDR3 DNA sequence: TGTGCCAGCAGACCCTCAGGGGGCGAGTGGTTTTTT.

V usage is TRBV20-1 and J usage is TRBJ2-6; 8 bases align to TRBD2. Looked up from germline, CDR1 is DFQATT and CDR2 is SNEGSKA (reference sequence). V lost 6 bases and J lost 2; bases outside the gene matches: 3. CDR3 length equals 14 residues. The CDR3 sequence: CSATGGPGANVLTF. As DNA, the CDR3 is TGCAGTGCGACGGGAGGGCCTGGGGCCAACGTCCTGACTTTC.

V usage is TRBV7-8 and J usage is TRBJ1-3; D may be TRBD1 (6 bases). The CDR3 has 17 residues. Germline V gene data show CDR1 as SGHVS and CDR2 as FQNEAQ. V was pared by 6 bases and J by 4 bases, with 22 bases between. As DNA, the CDR3 is TGTGCCAGCAGTTCATCTAGCGTCGGGGGCTCGGGAAACACCATATATTTT. Protein: CASSSSSVGGSGNTIYF.

This clonotype was picked up a small number of times. The V and J genes are TRBV6-5 and TRBJ1-1; 8 nucleotides agree with TRBD1. The germline V gene encodes CDR1 MNHEY and CDR2 SVGAGI. Unmatched junction bases numbered 4, after V lost 5 bases and J lost 5 bases. This CDR3 spans 13 amino acids. The CDR3 sequence: CASSLRGQTEAFF. CDR3 in DNA: TGTGCCAGCAGTCTCAGGGGGCAAACTGAAGCTTTCTTT.

Only a few counts were recorded for this clonotype. The chain combines TRBV5-6 with TRBJ2-2; 8 bases fit TRBD1. Germline V gives CDR1 SGHDT, CDR2 YYEEEE. Trimming removed 4 bases from V and 5 bases from J; junction bases left unmatched: 10. CDR3 length equals 16 residues. CDR3 residues: CASSGEQGEWTGELFF. CDR3 DNA sequence: TGTGCCAGCAGCGGGGAACAGGGGGAGTGGACCGGGGAGCTGTTTTTT.

This clonotype was seen a handful of times. As DNA, the CDR3 is TGCGCCAGCAATCTCGGCGGTCCCGGGGAGCTGTTTTTT. Translated: CASNLGGPGELFF. The V call is TRBV5-1, the J call TRBJ2-2; D is unclear. V gave up 6 bases and J gave up 6 bases, with 12 bases separating them. The CDR3 loop spans 13 amino acids. From germline, CDR1 is SGHRS and CDR2 YFSETQ.

This sequence joins TRBV20-1 and TRBJ2-7, with D unclear. Germline CDR1 reads DFQATT; CDR2 reads SNEGSKA (reference sequence). The CDR3 loop spans 12 amino acids. V shed 0 bases and J shed 5 bases, with 8 bases lying between them. The CDR3 DNA follows: TGCAGTGCTAGAGATGAACTGGACGAGCAGTACTTC. Its translation is CSARDELDEQYF.

This clonotype was found many times. The chain employs TRBV29-1 and TRBJ2-1, with 8 bases matching TRBD1. After removal of 3 bases from V and 12 bases from J, the junction contained 1 base not matched to a gene. Germline-derived CDR1 and CDR2 are SQVTM and ANQGSEA. The CDR3 runs 10 residues. The CDR3 protein is CSVETGVQFF. CDR3 coding DNA: TGCAGCGTTGAGACAGGGGTGCAGTTCTTC.

There are a few counts of this clonotype. This chain connects TRBV7-9 to TRBJ2-5; 7 bases are a match to TRBD1. The V and J ends lost 5 bases and 12 bases, in that order; junction bases with no gene match: 6. The CDR3 sequence is 11 residues long. Germline CDR1 and CDR2: SEHNR and FQNEAQ (reference sequence). The DNA of the CDR3 is TGTGCCAGCAGCCCAGGGACAGCGAAGTACTTC. Translation: CASSPGTAKYF.

The gene calls are TRBV6-5 and TRBJ2-7, with 12 bases aligning to TRBD2. Germline CDR1 reads MNHEY; CDR2 reads SVGAGI. The junction had 3 bases not matched to a gene; V was cut back by 5 bases and J by 4 bases. The length of the CDR3 is 14 residues. CDR3 in amino acids: CASSLLAGGYEQYF. CDR3 nucleotide sequence: TGTGCCAGCAGTCTTCTAGCGGGAGGGTACGAGCAGTACTTC.

V gene TRBV9 combines with J gene TRBJ2-2, with D possibly being TRBD1 or TRBD2 (6 bases each). V was clipped by 0 bases and J by 0 bases, with 12 bases between them. The CDR3 runs 17 residues. CDR1 SGDLS and CDR2 YYNGEE come from the germline V gene. The CDR3 bases are TGTGCCAGCAGCGTAGGAAGTGGGGGGCCGAACACCGGGGAGCTGTTTTTT. It codes for CASSVGSGGPNTGELFF. Filled out from reference TRBV9 and TRBJ2-2, the complete variable domain reads DSGVTQTPKHLITATGQRVTLRCSPRSGDLSVYWYQQSLDQGLQFLIQYYNGEERAKGNILERFSAQQFPDLHSELNLSSLELGDSALYFCASSVGSGGPNTGELFFGEGSRLTVL.

This clonotype was counted only a few times. The rearrangement uses TRBV7-2 and TRBJ2-5, with D perhaps matching TRBD1 (5 bases). The CDR3 is made up of 13 amino acids. V shed 5 bases and J shed 5 bases, with 12 bases lying between them. Germline V lookup: CDR1 SGHTA, CDR2 FQGNSA. The CDR3 here is CASSPPWGETQYF. CDR3 nucleotides: TGTGCCAGCAGCCCGCCTTGGGGCGAGACCCAGTACTTC.

The rearrangement links TRBV27 to TRBJ2-5; 10 bases are shared with TRBD1. The CDR3 loop spans 15 amino acids. Germline assignment: CDR1 MNHEY and CDR2 SMNVEV (reference sequence). Trimming at V came to 2 bases and at J to 5 bases, leaving 5 bases not matched to a gene. The CDR3 is CASSLDRGRRETQYF. CDR3 nucleotides: TGTGCCAGCAGTTTAGACAGGGGGCGCCGGGAGACCCAGTACTTC.

The chain couples TRBV3-1 to TRBJ2-5, with 13 bases aligning to TRBD2. Germline V gene sequence: CDR1 LGHDT, CDR2 YNNKEL (reference sequence). Losses at the gene ends were 4 bases for V and 2 bases for J; bases not matched to a gene: 7. The CDR3 sequence is 17 residues long. CDR3 in amino acids: CASSRLAGGRGQETQYF. The DNA for the CDR3 is TGTGCCAGCAGCCGACTAGCGGGAGGACGAGGGCAAGAGACCCAGTACTTC.

This clonotype showed up many times. The chain combines TRBV6-2 or TRBV6-3 with TRBJ2-2; D is perhaps TRBD1 or TRBD2 (5 bases each). Looked up from germline, CDR1 is MNHEY and CDR2 is SVGEGT. V lost 0 bases and J lost 6, with 8 bases in between. The CDR3 is made up of 14 amino acids. The CDR3 spells CASSYSGESGELFF. Here the CDR3 DNA reads TGTGCCAGCAGTTACTCAGGGGAGTCCGGGGAGCTGTTTTTT.

The chain has TRBV5-1 and TRBJ2-7; 9 bases match TRBD1. CDR3 length equals 14 residues. Unmatched junction bases numbered 3, after V lost 0 bases and J lost 5 bases. Per germline, CDR1 SGHRS and CDR2 YFSETQ. The CDR3 reads CASSLGQGGDEQYF. The CDR3 DNA reads as TGCGCCAGCAGCTTGGGACAGGGGGGGGACGAGCAGTACTTC.